The 4 T cell receptor beta chains below come from one sample, sequenced in a study of beta chain features in type 1 diabetes. The study reverse transcribed the entire isolated RNA, so it sequenced expressed TCRB transcripts. Some clones are missing from TCRdb's copy, which holds only in-frame ones; the method was immunoSEQ multiplex PCR. Among around 400,000 clones listed, over 9.5% were seen once. Sequenced material: naive CD4+ T cells from blood. Receptors originate from a man aged 18 to 30 in good health.

The chain uses TRBV30 and TRBJ2-1, with TRBD2 matching 13 bases. J lost 13 bases, V lost 4 bases, and 7 bases had no gene match. The CDR3 length is 13 residues. The V gene's germline CDR1 is GTSNPN and CDR2 SVGIG (reference sequence). This CDR3 is CAWIRTSGRGQFF. For the CDR3, the DNA is TGTGCCTGGATAAGAACTAGCGGGAGGGGTCAGTTCTTC.

This clone turned up a few times. The rearrangement uses TRBV7-2 and TRBJ2-5; unclear D gene. Between the trimmed V and J ends, which lost 2 bases and 3 bases, there was a span of 16 bases. Germline V gene lookup returns CDR1 SGHTA and CDR2 FQGNSA. The CDR3 spans 16 residues. The CDR3 region is CASSLSIFAVKETQYF. DNA of the CDR3: TGTGCCAGCAGCTTATCGATCTTTGCGGTAAAAGAGACCCAGTACTTC. The full variable domain, completed using reference TRBV7-2 and TRBJ2-5, is GAGVSQSPSNKVTEKGKDVELRCDPISGHTALYWYRQSLGQGLEFLIYFQGNSAPDKSGLPSDRFSAERTGGSVSTLTIQRTQQEDSAVYLCASSLSIFAVKETQYFGPGTRLLVL.

This clone was detected ten times or more. V gene TRBV12-5 combines with J gene TRBJ2-1; the D is unclear. V dropped 6 bases and J dropped 3 bases, with 9 bases sitting between them. The CDR3 sequence is 13 residues long. Germline V CDR1 and CDR2: LGHNT, FRNRAP. The CDR3 DNA sequence: TGTGCTAGTGGCCCCACGGGCTACAATGAGCAGTTCTTC. Translation gives CASGPTGYNEQFF. Full variable domain (remainder filled in from reference TRBV12-5 and TRBJ2-1): DARVTQTPRHKVTEMGQEVTMRCQPILGHNTVFWYRQTMMQGLELLAYFRNRAPLDDSGMPKDRFSAEMPDATLATLKIQPSEPRDSAVYFCASGPTGYNEQFFGPGTRLTVL.

V usage is TRBV30 and J usage is TRBJ1-3; 7 bases map to TRBD1. The J segment lost 2 bases and the V segment lost 5 bases, leaving 3 bases of the junction unmatched. Looked up from germline, CDR1 is GTSNPN and CDR2 is SVGIG (reference sequence). The CDR3 runs to 13 residues. DNA for the CDR3: TGTGCCTGGCACAGGGGTGCTGGAAACACCATATATTTT. Its translation is CAWHRGAGNTIYF. The complete variable domain, with remaining parts taken from reference TRBV30 and TRBJ1-3, reads SQTIHQWPATLVQPVGSPLSLECTVEGTSNPNLYWYRQAAGRGLQLLFYSVGIGQISSEVPQNLSASRPQDRQFILSSKKLLLSDSGFYLCAWHRGAGNTIYFGEGSWLTVV.